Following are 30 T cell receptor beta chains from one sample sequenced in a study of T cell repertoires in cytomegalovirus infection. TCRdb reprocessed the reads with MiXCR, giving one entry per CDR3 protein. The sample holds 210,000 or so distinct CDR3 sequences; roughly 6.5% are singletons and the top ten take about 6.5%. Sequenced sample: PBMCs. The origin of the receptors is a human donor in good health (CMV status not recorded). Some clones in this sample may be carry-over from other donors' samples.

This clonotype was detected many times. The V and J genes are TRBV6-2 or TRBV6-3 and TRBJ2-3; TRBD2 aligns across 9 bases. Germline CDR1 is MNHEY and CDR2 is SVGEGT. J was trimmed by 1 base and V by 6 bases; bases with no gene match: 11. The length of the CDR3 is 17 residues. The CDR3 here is CASRVWASGARTDTQYF. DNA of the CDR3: TGTGCCAGCAGGGTCTGGGCTAGCGGGGCCCGCACAGATACGCAGTATTTT.

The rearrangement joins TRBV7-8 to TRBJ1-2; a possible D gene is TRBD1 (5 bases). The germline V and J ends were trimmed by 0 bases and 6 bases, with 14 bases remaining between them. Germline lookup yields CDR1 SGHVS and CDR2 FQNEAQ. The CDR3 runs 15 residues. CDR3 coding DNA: TGTGCCAGCAGCTTAGCAGGGGCAACCATCGATGGCTACACCTTC. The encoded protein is CASSLAGATIDGYTF.

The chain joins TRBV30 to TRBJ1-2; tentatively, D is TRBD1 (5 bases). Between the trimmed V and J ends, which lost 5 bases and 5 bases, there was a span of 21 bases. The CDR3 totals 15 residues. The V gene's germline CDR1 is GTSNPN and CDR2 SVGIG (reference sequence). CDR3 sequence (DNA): TGTGCCTGGGGTCCGGTATTTTTGGGGGATTATGGCTACACCTTC. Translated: CAWGPVFLGDYGYTF. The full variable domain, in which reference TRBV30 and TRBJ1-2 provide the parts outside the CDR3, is SQTIHQWPATLVQPVGSPLSLECTVEGTSNPNLYWYRQAAGRGLQLLFYSVGIGQISSEVPQNLSASRPQDRQFILSSKKLLLSDSGFYLCAWGPVFLGDYGYTFGSGTRLTVV.

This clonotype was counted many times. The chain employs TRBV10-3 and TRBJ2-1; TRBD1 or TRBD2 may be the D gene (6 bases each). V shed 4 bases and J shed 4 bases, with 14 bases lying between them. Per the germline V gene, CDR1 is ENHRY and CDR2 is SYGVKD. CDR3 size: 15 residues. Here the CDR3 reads CAISGVGGPYNEQFF. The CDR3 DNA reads TGTGCCATCAGTGGAGTCGGGGGCCCTTACAATGAGCAGTTCTTC.

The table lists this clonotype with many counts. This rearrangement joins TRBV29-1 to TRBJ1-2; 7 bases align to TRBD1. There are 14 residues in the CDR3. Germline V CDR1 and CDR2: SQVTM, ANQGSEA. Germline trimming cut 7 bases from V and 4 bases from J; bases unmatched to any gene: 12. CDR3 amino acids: CSALPRAGGYGYTF. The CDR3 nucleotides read TGCAGCGCTTTACCGCGGGCAGGGGGCTATGGCTACACCTTC.

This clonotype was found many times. The CDR3 loop is CASSADGGGWETQYF. DNA for the CDR3: TGTGCCAGCAGCGCAGATGGCGGGGGTTGGGAGACCCAGTACTTC. The V and J genes are TRBV4-2 and TRBJ2-5, with TRBD2 matching over 7 bases. Looked up from germline, CDR1 is LGHNA and CDR2 is YNFKEQ. The CDR3 consists of 15 residues. The J segment lost 5 bases and the V segment lost 5 bases, leaving 11 bases of the junction unmatched.

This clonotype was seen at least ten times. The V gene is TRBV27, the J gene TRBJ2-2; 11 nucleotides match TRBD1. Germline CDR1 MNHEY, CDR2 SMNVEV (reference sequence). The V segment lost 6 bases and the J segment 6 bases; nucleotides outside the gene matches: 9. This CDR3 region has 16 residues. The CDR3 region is CASRPWDRGKSGELFF. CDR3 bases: TGTGCCAGCAGGCCCTGGGACAGGGGGAAGTCCGGGGAGCTGTTTTTT.

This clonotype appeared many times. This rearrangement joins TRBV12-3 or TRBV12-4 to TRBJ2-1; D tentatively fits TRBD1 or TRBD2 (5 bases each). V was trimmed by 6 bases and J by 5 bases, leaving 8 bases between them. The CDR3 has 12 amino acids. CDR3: CASSRDHNEQFF. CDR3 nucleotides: TGTGCCAGCAGCCGGGACCACAATGAGCAGTTCTTC.

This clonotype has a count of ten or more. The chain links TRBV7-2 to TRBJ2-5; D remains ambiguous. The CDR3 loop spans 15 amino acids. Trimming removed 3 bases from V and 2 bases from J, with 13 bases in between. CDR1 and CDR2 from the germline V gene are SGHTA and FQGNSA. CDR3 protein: CASSFRGGRQETQYF. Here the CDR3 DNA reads TGTGCCAGCAGCTTTCGAGGCGGCAGGCAAGAGACCCAGTACTTC.

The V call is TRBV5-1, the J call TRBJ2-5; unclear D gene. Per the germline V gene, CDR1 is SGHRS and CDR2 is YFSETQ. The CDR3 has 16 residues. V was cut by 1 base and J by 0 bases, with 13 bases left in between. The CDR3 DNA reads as TGCGCCAGCAGCTTGTTTTTAGGGATAGACCAAGAGACCCAGTACTTC. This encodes CASSLFLGIDQETQYF.

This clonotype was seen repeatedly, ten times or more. The chain's CDR3 is CATSVAGTSYNEQFF. The CDR3 DNA follows: TGTGCCACCAGTGTGGCGGGGACCTCCTACAATGAGCAGTTCTTC. The gene calls are TRBV24-1 and TRBJ2-1; tentatively, D is TRBD2 (6 bases). The V gene lost 5 bases and the J gene lost 0 bases, with 10 bases spanning the gap. The CDR3 extends over 15 amino acids. Germline loops: CDR1 KGHDR, CDR2 SFDVKD.

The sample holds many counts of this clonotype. In DNA form, the CDR3 reads TGTGCCAGCAGCTCTTCGGGGGAGGGGGAGACCCAGTACTTC. Its translation is CASSSSGEGETQYF. The chain carries TRBV7-9 and TRBJ2-5, with 7 positions matching TRBD2. The CDR3 has 14 amino acids. V lost 4 bases to trimming and J lost 5 bases; unmatched junction nucleotides: 7. Germline V gene lookup returns CDR1 SEHNR and CDR2 FQNEAQ (reference sequence).

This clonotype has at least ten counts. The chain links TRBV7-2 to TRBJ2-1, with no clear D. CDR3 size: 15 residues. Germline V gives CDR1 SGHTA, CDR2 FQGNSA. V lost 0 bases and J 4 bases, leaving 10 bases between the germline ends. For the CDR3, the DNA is TGTGCCAGCAGCTTAGCGGGTGCCAGATACAATGAGCAGTTCTTC. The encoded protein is CASSLAGARYNEQFF.

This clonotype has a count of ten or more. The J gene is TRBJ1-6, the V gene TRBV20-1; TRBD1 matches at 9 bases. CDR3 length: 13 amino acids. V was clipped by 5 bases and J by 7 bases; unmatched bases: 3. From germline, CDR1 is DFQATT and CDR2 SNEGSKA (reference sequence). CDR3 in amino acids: CSALQGANSPLHF. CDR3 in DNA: TGCAGTGCTTTACAGGGGGCGAATTCACCCCTCCACTTT.

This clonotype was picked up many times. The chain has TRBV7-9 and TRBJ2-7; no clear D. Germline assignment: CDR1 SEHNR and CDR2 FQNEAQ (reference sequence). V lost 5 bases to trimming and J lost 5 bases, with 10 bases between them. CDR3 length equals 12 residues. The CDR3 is CASSPVADEQYF. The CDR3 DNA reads TGTGCCAGCAGCCCCGTGGCGGACGAGCAGTACTTC.

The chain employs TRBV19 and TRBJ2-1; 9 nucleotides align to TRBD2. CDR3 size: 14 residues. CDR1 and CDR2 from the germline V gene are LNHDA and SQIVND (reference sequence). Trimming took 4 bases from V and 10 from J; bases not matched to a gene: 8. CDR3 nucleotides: TGTGCCAGTAGTAACTTAGCGGGGGCGTGGGAGCAGTTCTTC. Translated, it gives CASSNLAGAWEQFF.

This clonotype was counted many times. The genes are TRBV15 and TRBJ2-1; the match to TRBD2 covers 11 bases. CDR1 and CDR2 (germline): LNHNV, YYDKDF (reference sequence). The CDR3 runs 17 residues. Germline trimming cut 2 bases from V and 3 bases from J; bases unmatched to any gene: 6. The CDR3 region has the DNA TGTGCCACCAGCAGATATACTAGCGGGGGAGGCTACAATGAGCAGTTCTTC. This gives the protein CATSRYTSGGGYNEQFF.

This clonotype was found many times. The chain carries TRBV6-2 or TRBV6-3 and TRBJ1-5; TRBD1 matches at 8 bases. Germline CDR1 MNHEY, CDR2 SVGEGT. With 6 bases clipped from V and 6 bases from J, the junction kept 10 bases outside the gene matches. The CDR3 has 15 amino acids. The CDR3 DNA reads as TGTGCCAGCAGCCCACAGGGGGAAGGTTTTCAGCCCCAGCATTTT. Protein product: CASSPQGEGFQPQHF.

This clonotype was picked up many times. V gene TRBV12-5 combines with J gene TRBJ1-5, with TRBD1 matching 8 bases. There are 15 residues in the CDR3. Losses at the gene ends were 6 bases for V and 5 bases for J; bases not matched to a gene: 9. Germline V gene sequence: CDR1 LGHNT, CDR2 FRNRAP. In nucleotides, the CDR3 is TGTGCTAGTGGACAAGACAGGGGCGCCCATCAGCCCCAGCATTTT. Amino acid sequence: CASGQDRGAHQPQHF.

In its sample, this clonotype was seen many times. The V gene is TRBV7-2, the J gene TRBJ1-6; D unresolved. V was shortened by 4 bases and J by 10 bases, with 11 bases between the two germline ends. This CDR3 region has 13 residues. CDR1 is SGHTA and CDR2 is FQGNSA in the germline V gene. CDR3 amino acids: CASSYRRESPLHF. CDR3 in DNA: TGTGCCAGCAGCTACCGACGGGAATCACCCCTCCACTTT.

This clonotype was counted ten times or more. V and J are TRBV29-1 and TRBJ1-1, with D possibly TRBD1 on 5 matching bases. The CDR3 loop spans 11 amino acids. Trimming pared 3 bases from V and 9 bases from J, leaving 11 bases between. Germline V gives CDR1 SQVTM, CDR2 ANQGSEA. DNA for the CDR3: TGCAGCGTTGATCAGGGAGGGAAAGCTTTCTTT. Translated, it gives CSVDQGGKAFF.

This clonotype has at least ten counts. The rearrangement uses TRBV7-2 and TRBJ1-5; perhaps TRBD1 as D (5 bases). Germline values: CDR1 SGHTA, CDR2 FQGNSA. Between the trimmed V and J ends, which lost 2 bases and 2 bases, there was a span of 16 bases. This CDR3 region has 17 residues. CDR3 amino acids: CASSLRGGASGNQPQHF. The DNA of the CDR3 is TGTGCCAGCAGCTTAAGGGGAGGGGCGTCGGGCAATCAGCCCCAGCATTTT.

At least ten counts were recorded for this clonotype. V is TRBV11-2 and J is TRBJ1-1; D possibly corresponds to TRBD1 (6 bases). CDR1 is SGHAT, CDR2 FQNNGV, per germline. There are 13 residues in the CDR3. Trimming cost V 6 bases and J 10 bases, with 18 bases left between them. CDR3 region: CASSSTWGALAFF. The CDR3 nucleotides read TGTGCCAGCAGTTCTACCTGGGGGGCGTTAGCTTTCTTT.

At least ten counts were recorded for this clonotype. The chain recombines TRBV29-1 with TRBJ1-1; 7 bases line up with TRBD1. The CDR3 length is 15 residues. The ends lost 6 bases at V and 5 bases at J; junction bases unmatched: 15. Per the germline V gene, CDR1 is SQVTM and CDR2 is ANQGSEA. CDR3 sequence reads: CSVARGRPPETEAFF. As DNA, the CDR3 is TGCAGCGTCGCAAGGGGGCGCCCCCCGGAAACTGAAGCTTTCTTT.

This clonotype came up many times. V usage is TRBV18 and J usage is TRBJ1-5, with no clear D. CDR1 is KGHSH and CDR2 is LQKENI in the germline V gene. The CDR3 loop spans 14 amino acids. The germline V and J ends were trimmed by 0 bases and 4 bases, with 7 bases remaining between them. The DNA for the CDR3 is TGTGCCAGCTCACCACCGGACGGAAATCAGCCCCAGCATTTT. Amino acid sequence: CASSPPDGNQPQHF.

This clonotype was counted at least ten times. The CDR3 protein is CASSWRGGKNNEQFF. As DNA, the CDR3 is TGTGCCAGCAGCTGGAGAGGGGGCAAGAACAATGAGCAGTTCTTC. V gene TRBV7-8 combines with J gene TRBJ2-1, with 7 bases that match TRBD1. CDR3 length: 15 amino acids. Trimming took 4 bases from V and 5 from J; bases not matched to a gene: 8. Looked up from germline, CDR1 is SGHVS and CDR2 is FQNEAQ.

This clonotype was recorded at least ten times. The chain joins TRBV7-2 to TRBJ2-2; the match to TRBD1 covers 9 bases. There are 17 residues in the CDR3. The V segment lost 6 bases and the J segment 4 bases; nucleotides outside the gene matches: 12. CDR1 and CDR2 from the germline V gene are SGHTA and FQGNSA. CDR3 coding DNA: TGTGCCAGCAGTCCAATAGGGACAGGGAGTCCCACCGGGGAGCTGTTTTTT. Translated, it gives CASSPIGTGSPTGELFF.

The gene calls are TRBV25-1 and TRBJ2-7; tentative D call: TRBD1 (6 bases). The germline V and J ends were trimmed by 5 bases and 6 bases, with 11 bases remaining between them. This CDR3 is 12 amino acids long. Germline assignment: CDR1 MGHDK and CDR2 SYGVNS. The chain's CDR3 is CASSTGRGEQYF. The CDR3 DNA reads TGTGCCAGCAGTACCGGCAGGGGCGAGCAGTACTTC.

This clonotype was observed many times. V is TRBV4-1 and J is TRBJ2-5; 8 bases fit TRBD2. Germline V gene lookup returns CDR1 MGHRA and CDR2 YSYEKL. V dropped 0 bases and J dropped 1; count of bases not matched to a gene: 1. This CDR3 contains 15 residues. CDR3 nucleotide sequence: TGCGCCAGCAGCCAAGAAGGGACTAGCCAAGAGACCCAGTACTTC. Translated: CASSQEGTSQETQYF.

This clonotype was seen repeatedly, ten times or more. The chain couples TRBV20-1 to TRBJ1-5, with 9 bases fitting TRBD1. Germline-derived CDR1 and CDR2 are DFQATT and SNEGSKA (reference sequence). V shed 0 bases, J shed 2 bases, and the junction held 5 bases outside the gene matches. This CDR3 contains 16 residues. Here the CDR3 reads CSARDKDRGRNQPQHF. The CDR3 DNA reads TGCAGTGCTAGAGATAAGGACAGGGGCCGCAATCAGCCCCAGCATTTT.